This section outlines one TCR beta chain sequence together with its context. Its antigen is as yet unknown. This sample was taken from a study of CD8+ T cells in alopecia areata. RNA extraction and reverse transcription yielded cDNA as sequencing template. TCRdb's table, derived via immunoSEQ multiplex PCR, lists solely in-frame clones and lacks some. The data show 140,000 to 150,000 clones, with around 86% seen just once and around 16% held by the top ten. In alopecia areata patients, both lesional scalp punch biopsies and peripheral blood were collected. Trimming took off 0 bases at V and 8 bases at J, with 10 bases between the two ends. The CDR3 is 13 amino acids. The germline gives CDR1 SGHRS, CDR2 YFSETQ. Study outcomes and limitations: TCRs were shared less clearly across patients than in mice, possibly for HLA-related reasons. Higher clonality than in normal scalp was seen in lesional scalp, especially alopecia totalis/universalis.

This TCR derives from a human donor with alopecia areata. This sample comprised CD8+ T cells sorted from blood, obtained at week 0. The chain is built from TRBV5-1 and TRBJ2-3, with D possibly matching TRBD2 (5 bases). CDR3 sequence (DNA): TGCGCCAGCAGCTTGGATCTAGCATCTACGCAGTATTTT. It specifies CASSLDLASTQYF.